What follows are 32 T cell receptor beta chains derived from one specimen sequenced in a study of T cells in Graves' hyperthyroidism and ophthalmopathy. The investigators amplified TCR beta CDR3 regions from RNA transcripts. The primer set for the first-round RT-PCR of the TCR CDR3 was HTBI. TCRdb used MiXCR to reprocess the multiplex PCR reads, holding one entry per CDR3 protein. The repertoire consists of roughly 500,000 distinct CDR3 sequences, with approximately 16% occurring once and the leading ten covering 25% to 35%. Sequences were obtained from blood. The receptor set was obtained from a woman in her twenties or thirties with Graves' ophthalmopathy.

The sample holds many counts of this clonotype. This rearrangement joins TRBV18 to TRBJ1-5; D is unresolved. The V end lost 3 bases, the J end lost 1 base, and 4 bases lay between the germline ends. This CDR3 has 13 residues. Germline CDR1 is KGHSH and CDR2 is LQKENI. CDR3 sequence reads: CASSPVSNQPQHF. The CDR3 DNA reads as TGTGCCAGCTCACCGGTCAGCAATCAGCCCCAGCATTTT.

This clonotype was detected many times. The chain carries TRBV6-5 and TRBJ1-2; 7 bases align to TRBD1. Germline V gene data show CDR1 as MNHEY and CDR2 as SVGAGI. The CDR3 length is 15 residues. V trimming: 2 bases; J trimming: 0 bases; junction bases outside the gene matches: 3. In DNA, the CDR3 is TGTGCCAGCAGTTACGAGGGGGCGTCTAACTATGGCTACACCTTC. Translation: CASSYEGASNYGYTF.

This clonotype was counted many times. The V and J genes are TRBV6-1 and TRBJ1-3; D remains ambiguous. CDR3 length equals 14 residues. V was cut by 3 bases and J by 1 base, with 7 bases left in between. Germline V lookup: CDR1 MNHNS, CDR2 SASEGT. The CDR3 reads CASSEAQSGNTIYF. CDR3 coding DNA: TGTGCCAGCAGTGAGGCACAGTCTGGAAACACCATATATTTT.

In this sample, this clonotype turned up many times. This sequence joins TRBV20-1 and TRBJ2-5; D call uncertain. Germline assignment: CDR1 DFQATT and CDR2 SNEGSKA (reference sequence). CDR3 length: 12 residues. V was shortened by 5 bases and J by 5 bases, with 12 bases between the two germline ends. The CDR3: CSAPPEGETQYF. In DNA form, the CDR3 reads TGCAGTGCTCCCCCGGAAGGGGAGACCCAGTACTTC.

The V gene is TRBV6-2 or TRBV6-3, the J gene TRBJ2-7, with 9 bases fitting TRBD2. The CDR3 has 14 residues. V was clipped by 8 bases and J by 6 bases; unmatched bases: 11. Germline V lookup: CDR1 MNHEY, CDR2 SVGEGT. CDR3 loop: CASGVAGDLSEQYF. The CDR3 DNA is TGTGCCAGCGGAGTAGCGGGAGATCTTAGCGAGCAGTACTTC.

The V gene is TRBV29-1, the J gene TRBJ2-7, with 7 positions matching TRBD1. The junction had 6 bases not matched to a gene; V was cut back by 4 bases and J by 6 bases. The germline V gene has CDR1 SQVTM and CDR2 ANQGSEA. The CDR3 contains 12 residues. The CDR3 loop is CSVGQGKSEQYF. The CDR3 bases are TGCAGCGTTGGACAGGGAAAGAGCGAGCAGTACTTC.

The sample holds many counts of this clonotype. This chain joins TRBV6-2 or TRBV6-3 and TRBJ1-5, with D hard to call. Germline values: CDR1 MNHEY, CDR2 SVGEGT. The CDR3 covers 15 residues. V shed 2 bases and J shed 8 bases, with 16 bases lying between them. The chain's CDR3 is CASSYMEEGGKPQHF. The CDR3 DNA follows: TGTGCCAGCAGTTACATGGAGGAGGGAGGGAAGCCCCAGCATTTT.

This clonotype was picked up many times. This chain uses TRBV30 with TRBJ1-5; 7 bases are shared with TRBD1. V lost 0 bases to trimming and J lost 11 bases; unmatched junction nucleotides: 4. The CDR3 is 12 amino acids. Germline assignment: CDR1 GTSNPN and CDR2 SVGIG (reference sequence). As DNA, the CDR3 is TGTGCCTGGAGTGTCAGGGGGTTGGCCCAGCATTTT. The encoded protein is CAWSVRGLAQHF.

This clonotype came up a few times. The chain links TRBV29-1 to TRBJ2-2, with a tentative D call TRBD2 (5 bases). V lost 1 base and J lost 0, with 15 bases in between. The CDR3 has 17 residues. Germline V lookup: CDR1 SQVTM, CDR2 ANQGSEA. The CDR3 coding sequence is TGCAGCGTTGAAGGAACGGAAAGCGGACCGAACACCGGGGAGCTGTTTTTT. Amino acids: CSVEGTESGPNTGELFF.

This clonotype was observed at least ten times. The chain recombines TRBV7-2 with TRBJ2-7; D is uncertain. The V and J ends lost 3 bases and 0 bases respectively, with 3 bases between them. There are 12 residues in the CDR3. Germline V gene lookup returns CDR1 SGHTA and CDR2 FQGNSA. The CDR3 bases are TGTGCCAGCAGCTTTGGCTCCTACGAGCAGTACTTC. Protein product: CASSFGSYEQYF.

This clonotype was observed a few times. CDR3 bases: TGCAGTGCCGGACCTCTAGCGTCCAGCACAGATACGCAGTATTTT. It encodes CSAGPLASSTDTQYF. The chain combines TRBV20-1 with TRBJ2-3, with D possibly matching TRBD2 (6 bases). The CDR3 covers 15 residues. Trimming cost V 6 bases and J 0 bases, with 16 bases left between them. Germline V gives CDR1 DFQATT, CDR2 SNEGSKA (reference sequence).

This clonotype was picked up a small number of times. The CDR3 loop reads CSASQLAGGFNEQFF. For the CDR3, the DNA is TGCAGTGCTTCCCAACTAGCGGGAGGGTTCAATGAGCAGTTCTTC. This sequence joins TRBV20-1 and TRBJ2-1, with TRBD2 matching 13 bases. J gave up 6 bases and V 5 bases, and 7 bases lay outside the gene matches. The germline gives CDR1 DFQATT, CDR2 SNEGSKA (reference sequence). CDR3 length equals 15 residues.

This clonotype was counted at least ten times. V usage is TRBV20-1 and J usage is TRBJ1-1; D not certain. This CDR3 contains 14 residues. Germline CDR1 and CDR2: DFQATT and SNEGSKA (reference sequence). The germline V and J ends were trimmed by 5 bases and 0 bases, with 13 bases remaining between them. CDR3 sequence: CSARLSRMNTEAFF. CDR3 nucleotides: TGCAGTGCTCGACTAAGCAGAATGAACACTGAAGCTTTCTTT.

V gene TRBV11-2 combines with J gene TRBJ2-5, with D possibly called TRBD1 or TRBD2 (6 bases each). The CDR3 runs 15 residues. Trimming took off 2 bases at V and 4 bases at J, with 14 bases between the two ends. Germline V gene lookup returns CDR1 SGHAT and CDR2 FQNNGV. The CDR3 coding sequence is TGTGCCAGCAGCTTAATTGGGGGGCTAGTAGAGACCCAGTACTTC. Protein sequence: CASSLIGGLVETQYF.

The sample holds many counts of this clonotype. The chain couples TRBV7-2 to TRBJ2-7; D may be TRBD1 (5 bases). The CDR3 totals 15 residues. From germline, CDR1 is SGHTA and CDR2 FQGNSA. V shed 5 bases and J shed 6 bases, with 20 bases lying between them. The CDR3 sequence: CASSLGLNWEGEQYF. Written as DNA, the CDR3 is TGTGCCAGCAGCCTGGGGCTCAACTGGGAAGGCGAGCAGTACTTC.

This clonotype was counted ten times or more. V is TRBV7-9 and J is TRBJ2-2, with D unclear. Trimming stripped 8 bases from V and 4 bases from J, with 8 bases between. Germline assignment: CDR1 SEHNR and CDR2 FQNEAQ (reference sequence). CDR3 length: 12 residues. CDR3 sequence: CASSLGTGELFF. The CDR3 DNA reads as TGTGCCAGCTCTCTCGGCACCGGGGAGCTGTTTTTT.

This clonotype was counted between two and nine times. The V and J genes are TRBV5-1 and TRBJ2-7; possibly TRBD2 for D (6 bases). Germline lookup yields CDR1 SGHRS and CDR2 YFSETQ. V lost 1 base, J lost 6 bases, and 11 bases lay in between. The CDR3 length is 13 residues. CDR3 sequence: CASSLLLGGEQYF. The CDR3, as DNA: TGCGCCAGCAGCTTGCTGTTGGGGGGCGAGCAGTACTTC.

This clonotype was counted ten times or more. The CDR3 coding sequence is TGTGCCAGCACTATTCCCAGGGGGCGCGGGAACTATGGCTACACCTTC. It specifies CASTIPRGRGNYGYTF. V gene TRBV28 combines with J gene TRBJ1-2, with 8 bases lining up with TRBD1. Germline CDR1 is MDHEN and CDR2 is SYDVKM. CDR3 length equals 16 residues. The trim removed 7 bases at V and 2 bases at J, leaving 12 bases unmatched.

This clonotype was picked up many times. The genes are TRBV28 and TRBJ1-2, with D maybe TRBD1 (6 bases). The CDR3 is 15 amino acids. Germline assignment: CDR1 MDHEN and CDR2 SYDVKM. Trimming took off 7 bases at V and 0 bases at J, with 15 bases between the two ends. The CDR3 sequence: CASTRWGAANYGYTF. The CDR3 DNA reads as TGTGCCAGCACCCGCTGGGGGGCAGCTAACTATGGCTACACCTTC.

In its sample, this clonotype was seen a few times. The V and J genes are TRBV5-1 and TRBJ2-3, with a weak D call TRBD2 (6 bases). CDR3 length: 13 amino acids. Per germline, CDR1 SGHRS and CDR2 YFSETQ. Trimming left V 7 bases short and J 4 bases short, with 13 bases between. The CDR3 DNA follows: TGCGCCAGCCAGGAGGGATGGGCAGATACGCAGTATTTT. Encoded protein: CASQEGWADTQYF.

This clonotype was seen many times. The chain carries TRBV6-2 or TRBV6-3 and TRBJ2-1, with 10 bases fitting TRBD2. CDR3 length: 15 residues. V lost 4 bases and J lost 6; bases outside the gene matches: 6. Germline V gene lookup returns CDR1 MNHEY and CDR2 SVGEGT. Here the CDR3 DNA reads TGTGCCAGCAGTTCTGGGACTAGCGACCGCAATGAGCAGTTCTTC. This gives the protein CASSSGTSDRNEQFF.

This clonotype was recorded many times. The CDR3 region has the DNA TGTGCCAGCAGCTTAGACCGAGCGGAGGGGGGTTACAATGAGCAGTTCTTC. Translated: CASSLDRAEGGYNEQFF. The chain couples TRBV11-2 to TRBJ2-1; D tentatively fits TRBD1 or TRBD2 (6 bases each). The CDR3 consists of 17 residues. The germline V and J ends were trimmed by 0 bases and 4 bases, with 16 bases remaining between them. Germline V CDR1 and CDR2: SGHAT, FQNNGV.

V usage is TRBV5-1 and J usage is TRBJ2-3; D may correspond to TRBD1 or TRBD2 (5 bases each). With 1 base removed from V and 4 bases from J, the gap between germline ends came to 13 bases. Looked up from germline, CDR1 is SGHRS and CDR2 is YFSETQ. The CDR3 runs to 15 residues. In DNA form, the CDR3 reads TGCGCCAGCAGCTTGACCACTCTGGGGGCAGATACGCAGTATTTT. It codes for CASSLTTLGADTQYF. Drawing the rest from reference TRBV5-1 and TRBJ2-3, the complete variable domain is KAGVTQTPRYLIKTRGQQVTLSCSPISGHRSVSWYQQTPGQGLQFLFEYFSETQRNKGNFPGRFSGRQFSNSRSEMNVSTLELGDSALYLCASSLTTLGADTQYFGPGTRLTVL.

The chain is built from TRBV27 and TRBJ1-2, with 10 bases identical to TRBD1. The ends lost 4 bases at V and 8 bases at J; junction bases unmatched: 16. The germline V gene has CDR1 MNHEY and CDR2 SMNVEV (reference sequence). The CDR3 is 17 amino acids. CDR3 region: CASSWIGTGAFTGGYTF. As DNA, the CDR3 is TGTGCCAGCAGTTGGATCGGGACAGGGGCCTTTACGGGGGGCTACACCTTC.

V is TRBV6-5 and J is TRBJ2-3; 8 positions agree with TRBD2. The CDR3 extends over 16 amino acids. The germline V gene encodes CDR1 MNHEY and CDR2 SVGAGI. The junction had 10 bases not matched to a gene; V was cut back by 6 bases and J by 2 bases. DNA of the CDR3: TGTGCCAGCAGCAACTATACTAGCGGAGACACAGATACGCAGTATTTT. This codes for CASSNYTSGDTDTQYF.

This clonotype was detected many times. The CDR3 nucleotides are TGTGCCAGCAGTTTCTCTCGGGGGGCGAACACTGAAGCTTTCTTT. Translated: CASSFSRGANTEAFF. This chain links TRBV6-1 with TRBJ1-1, with D possibly being TRBD1 (6 bases). CDR1 is MNHNS, CDR2 SASEGT, per germline. This CDR3 is 15 amino acids long. V gave up 5 bases and J gave up 1 base, with 14 bases separating them.

On this clonotype: A read error is possible here, since a much larger clone lies one base away. The chain links TRBV6-2 or TRBV6-3 to TRBJ2-1, with D possibly TRBD1 on 5 matching bases. The germline V gene encodes CDR1 MNHEY and CDR2 SVGEGT. This CDR3 has 13 amino acids. The CDR3: CASSPLWGEEQLF. The DNA for the CDR3 is TGTGCCAGCAGTCCGTTGTGGGGCGAAGAGCAGCTCTTC.

The V call is TRBV9, the J call TRBJ2-1; D ambiguous. Germline assignment: CDR1 SGDLS and CDR2 YYNGEE. The CDR3 totals 12 residues. Trimming took off 0 bases at V and 9 bases at J, with 7 bases between the two ends. The CDR3 loop reads CASSVDRAEQFF. CDR3 coding DNA: TGTGCCAGCAGCGTAGACCGGGCTGAGCAGTTCTTC. The whole variable domain, remainder taken from reference TRBV9 and TRBJ2-1, is DSGVTQTPKHLITATGQRVTLRCSPRSGDLSVYWYQQSLDQGLQFLIQYYNGEERAKGNILERFSAQQFPDLHSELNLSSLELGDSALYFCASSVDRAEQFFGPGTRLTVL.

This clonotype was seen many times. The rearrangement links TRBV20-1 to TRBJ1-4; D gene ambiguous. There are 15 residues in the CDR3. Germline V CDR1 and CDR2: DFQATT, SNEGSKA (reference sequence). The V gene lost 1 base and the J gene lost 2 bases, with 11 bases spanning the gap. This chain's CDR3 is CSARVPSGTNEKLFF. The CDR3 region has the DNA TGCAGTGCTAGAGTACCCTCCGGGACTAATGAAAAACTGTTTTTT.

Worth noting for this clonotype: This clone may be a read error of a much larger clone one base away. V gene TRBV28 combines with J gene TRBJ2-6; 7 bases fit TRBD2. The CDR3 is 19 amino acids. The V gene's germline CDR1 is MDHEN and CDR2 SYDVKM. CDR3: CASSLKAGALFSGANVPTF. In DNA, the CDR3 is TGTGCCAGCAGTTTAAAGGCGGGAGCCCTGTTCTCTGGGGCCAACGTCCCGACTTTC. The whole variable domain, filled in from reference TRBV28 and TRBJ2-6, reads DVKVTQSSRYLVKRTGEKVFLECVQDMDHENMFWYRQDPGLGLRLIYFSYDVKMKEKGDIPEGYSVSREKKERFSLILESASTNQTSMYLCASSLKAGALFSGANVPTFGAGSRLTVL.

This clonotype occurred a few times. The chain couples TRBV7-2 to TRBJ1-3, with D unresolved. Deletions cut 5 bases from V and 4 bases from J, with 9 bases between. Germline V gene data show CDR1 as SGHTA and CDR2 as FQGNSA. There are 13 residues in the CDR3. DNA for the CDR3: TGTGCCAGCAGCCCCGCCAGGGGAAACACCATATATTTT. This sequence encodes CASSPARGNTIYF.

This clonotype was recorded at least ten times. This rearrangement joins TRBV9 to TRBJ2-3; possible D gene TRBD1, 6 bases. This CDR3 region has 14 residues. The V and J ends lost 3 bases and 0 bases respectively, with 8 bases between them. Germline assignment: CDR1 SGDLS and CDR2 YYNGEE. For the CDR3, the DNA is TGTGCCAGCAGCGAGACAGGTAGCACAGATACGCAGTATTTT. It codes for CASSETGSTDTQYF.